This T cell receptor beta chain originates from a study of OX40 agonist ivuxolimab in advanced cancers. Blood draws occurred at baseline, cycle 4 day 1, and cycle 7 day 1. Sequencing used immunoSEQ multiplex PCR; TCRdb keeps in-frame clones, though not all of them. This sample yields tens of thousands of clones, of which 85% to 90% are seen a single time; 1.5% to 2.5% belongs to the top ten. V was clipped by 0 bases and J by 0 bases, with 12 bases between them. CDR1 is SGHTA and CDR2 is FQGTGA in the germline V gene. The CDR3 contains 18 residues. The sequencing used CD4+ or CD8+ T cells sorted from blood, collected in a trial of the OX40 agonist ivuxolimab. The source is an adult with an advanced solid tumor such as melanoma, head and neck, liver or kidney cancer. The rearrangement uses TRBV7-3 and TRBJ2-6; D not certain. The CDR3 nucleotides read TGTGCCAGCAGCTTAACCGGCGGCCAGGCCTCTGGGGCCAACGTCCTGACTTTC. Protein product: CASSLTGGQASGANVLTF.